This entry lists 3 T cell receptor beta chains sequenced from one sample in a study of CD8 T cells in ankylosing spondylitis. In TCRdb, the 5' RACE reads were re-called with MiXCR into one record per CDR3 protein. This repertoire shows about 220,000 distinct CDR3 sequences, more than 9% found once; its top ten account for less than 25%. The sample was blood, either unsorted or a sorted T cell fraction (not recorded which). The receptors were sampled from a male donor with ankylosing spondylitis or in good health (not recorded which).

This clonotype occurred a few times. The chain employs TRBV5-1 and TRBJ2-3; D is uncertain. Per the germline V gene, CDR1 is SGHRS and CDR2 is YFSETQ. The CDR3 totals 11 residues. V was trimmed by 4 bases and J by 5 bases, leaving 5 bases between them. CDR3 sequence (DNA): TGCGCCAGCAGCAATGAAGATACGCAGTATTTT. Translated, it gives CASSNEDTQYF.

This clonotype was seen at least ten times. The chain is built from TRBV7-8 and TRBJ2-1; D may be TRBD1 or TRBD2 (5 bases each). V shed 6 bases and J shed 8 bases, with 14 bases lying between them. The length of the CDR3 is 13 residues. CDR1 is SGHVS, CDR2 FQNEAQ, per germline. CDR3 nucleotides: TGTGCCAGCAGGGGAGCAGGGTACGATGAGCAGTTCTTC. Translating it yields CASRGAGYDEQFF.

This clonotype was seen many times. V usage is TRBV7-2 and J usage is TRBJ2-7; D uncertain. The CDR3 sequence is 13 residues long. Per the germline V gene, CDR1 is SGHTA and CDR2 is FQGNSA. V was trimmed by 5 bases and J by 3 bases, leaving 11 bases between them. DNA of the CDR3: TGTGCCAGCAGCGTCCTGCGATTCTACGAGCAGTACTTC. Translation gives CASSVLRFYEQYF.